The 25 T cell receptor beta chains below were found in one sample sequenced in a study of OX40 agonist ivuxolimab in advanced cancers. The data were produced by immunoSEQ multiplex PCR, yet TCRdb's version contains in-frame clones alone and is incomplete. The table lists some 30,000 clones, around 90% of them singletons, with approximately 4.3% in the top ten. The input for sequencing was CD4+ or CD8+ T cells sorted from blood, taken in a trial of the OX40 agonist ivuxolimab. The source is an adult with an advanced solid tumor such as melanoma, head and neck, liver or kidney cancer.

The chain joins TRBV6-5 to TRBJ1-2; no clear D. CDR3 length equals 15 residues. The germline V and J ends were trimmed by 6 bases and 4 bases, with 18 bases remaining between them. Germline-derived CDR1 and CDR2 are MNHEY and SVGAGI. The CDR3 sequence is CASSWKGGQAYGYTF. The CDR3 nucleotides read TGTGCCAGCAGCTGGAAGGGAGGGCAAGCCTATGGCTACACCTTC.

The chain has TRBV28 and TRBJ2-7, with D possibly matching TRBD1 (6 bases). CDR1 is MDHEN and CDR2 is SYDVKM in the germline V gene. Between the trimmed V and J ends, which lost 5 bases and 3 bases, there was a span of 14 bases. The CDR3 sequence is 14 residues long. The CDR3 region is CASSHQQGFYEQYV. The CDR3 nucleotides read TGTGCCAGCAGTCACCAACAGGGATTCTACGAGCAGTACGTC.

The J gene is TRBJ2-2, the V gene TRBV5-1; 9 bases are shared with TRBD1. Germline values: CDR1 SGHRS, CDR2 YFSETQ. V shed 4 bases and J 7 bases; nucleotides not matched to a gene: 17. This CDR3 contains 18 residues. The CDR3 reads CASSPTGFYRGQGGELFF. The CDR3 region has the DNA TGCGCCAGCAGCCCTACCGGATTCTACAGGGGGCAGGGCGGGGAGCTGTTTTTT.

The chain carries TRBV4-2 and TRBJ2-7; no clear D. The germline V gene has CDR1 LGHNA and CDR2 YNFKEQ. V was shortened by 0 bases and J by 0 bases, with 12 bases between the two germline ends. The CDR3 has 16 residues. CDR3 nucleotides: TGTGCCAGCAGCCAAGAGATTATTCAGAGCTCCTACGAGCAGTACTTC. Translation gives CASSQEIIQSSYEQYF.

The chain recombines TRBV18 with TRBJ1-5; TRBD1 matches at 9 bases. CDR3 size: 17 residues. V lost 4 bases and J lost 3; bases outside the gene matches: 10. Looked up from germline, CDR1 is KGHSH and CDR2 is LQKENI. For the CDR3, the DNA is TGTGCCAGCTCACAGTCCCGACAGGGGGTATTCAATCAGCCCCAGCATTTT. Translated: CASSQSRQGVFNQPQHF. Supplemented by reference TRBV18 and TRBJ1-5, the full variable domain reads NAGVMQNPRHLVRRRGQEARLRCSPMKGHSHVYWYRQLPEEGLKFMVYLQKENIIDESGMPKERFSAEFPKEGPSILRIQQVVRGDSAAYFCASSQSRQGVFNQPQHFGDGTRLSIL.

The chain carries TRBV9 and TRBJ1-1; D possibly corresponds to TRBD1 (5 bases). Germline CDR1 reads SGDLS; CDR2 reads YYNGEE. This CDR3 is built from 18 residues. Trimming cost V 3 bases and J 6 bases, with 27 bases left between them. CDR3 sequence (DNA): TGTGCCAGCAGCGCGGAGTCCGGGGCCACCACGCCCCTCGCTGAAGCTTTCTTT. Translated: CASSAESGATTPLAEAFF.

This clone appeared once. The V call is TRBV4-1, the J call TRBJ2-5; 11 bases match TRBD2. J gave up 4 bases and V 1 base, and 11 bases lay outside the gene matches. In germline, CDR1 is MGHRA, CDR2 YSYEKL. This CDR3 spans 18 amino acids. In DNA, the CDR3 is TGCGCCAGCAGCCAAGCATCTTTACTAGCGGGAGAGGGAGAGACCCAGTACTTC. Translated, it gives CASSQASLLAGEGETQYF.

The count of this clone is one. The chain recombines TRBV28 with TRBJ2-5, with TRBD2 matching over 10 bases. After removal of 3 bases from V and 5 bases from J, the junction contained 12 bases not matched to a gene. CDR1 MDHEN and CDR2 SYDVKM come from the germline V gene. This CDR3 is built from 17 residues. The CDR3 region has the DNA TGTGCCAGCAGTTTTGTGCTAGCGGGGGAGGGTCTCGAGACCCAGTACTTC. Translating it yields CASSFVLAGEGLETQYF.

The CDR3 DNA sequence: TGTGCCAGCAGTTACGGGGGGAACGAGCAGTACGTC. Its protein product is CASSYGGNEQYV. The V gene is TRBV6-6, the J gene TRBJ2-7; perhaps TRBD2 as D (6 bases). Trimming removed 2 bases from V and 5 bases from J, with 7 bases in between. This CDR3 region has 12 residues. Germline V lookup: CDR1 MNHNY, CDR2 SVGAGI (reference sequence).

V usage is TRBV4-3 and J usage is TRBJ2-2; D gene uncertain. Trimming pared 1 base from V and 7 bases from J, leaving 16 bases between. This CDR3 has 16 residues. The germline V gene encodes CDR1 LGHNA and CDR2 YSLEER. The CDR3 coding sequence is TGCGCCAGCAGCCAAGCGTCCCTCCCATGGGGCGGGGAGCTGTTTTTT. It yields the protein CASSQASLPWGGELFF.

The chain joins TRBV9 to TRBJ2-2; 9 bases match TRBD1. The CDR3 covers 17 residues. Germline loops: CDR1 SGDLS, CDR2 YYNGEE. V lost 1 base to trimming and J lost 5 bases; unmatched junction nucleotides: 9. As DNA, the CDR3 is TGTGCCAGCAGCGTACCTGGACAGGGGCCTACAACCGGGGAGCTGTTTTTT. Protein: CASSVPGQGPTTGELFF. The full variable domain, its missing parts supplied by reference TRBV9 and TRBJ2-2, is DSGVTQTPKHLITATGQRVTLRCSPRSGDLSVYWYQQSLDQGLQFLIQYYNGEERAKGNILERFSAQQFPDLHSELNLSSLELGDSALYFCASSVPGQGPTTGELFFGEGSRLTVL.

The CDR3 sequence: CASSLVGGGSDTQYF. The CDR3 coding sequence is TGTGCCAGCAGCTTAGTTGGCGGGGGATCAGATACGCAGTATTTT. The rearrangement uses TRBV7-6 and TRBJ2-3; 7 bases are shared with TRBD2. Germline V gives CDR1 SGHVS, CDR2 FNYEAQ. The V gene end was trimmed by 1 base and the J gene end by 4 bases; junction bases not matched to a gene: 5. The length of the CDR3 is 15 residues.

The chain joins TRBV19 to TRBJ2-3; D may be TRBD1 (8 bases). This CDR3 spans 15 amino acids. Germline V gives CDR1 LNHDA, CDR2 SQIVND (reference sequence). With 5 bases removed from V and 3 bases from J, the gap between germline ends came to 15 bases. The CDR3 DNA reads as TGTGCCAGTAGTCCGACAGGGGAGGGGACAGATACGCAGTATTTT. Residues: CASSPTGEGTDTQYF. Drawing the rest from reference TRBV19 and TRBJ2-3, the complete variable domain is DGGITQSPKYLFRKEGQNVTLSCEQNLNHDAMYWYRQDPGQGLRLIYYSQIVNDFQKGDIAEGYSVSREKKESFPLTVTSAQKNPTAFYLCASSPTGEGTDTQYFGPGTRLTVL.

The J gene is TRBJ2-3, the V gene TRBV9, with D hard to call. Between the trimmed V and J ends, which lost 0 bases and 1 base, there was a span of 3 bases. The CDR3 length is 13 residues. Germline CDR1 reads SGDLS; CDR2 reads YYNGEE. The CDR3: CASSVDGTDTQYF. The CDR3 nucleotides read TGTGCCAGCAGCGTAGACGGCACAGATACGCAGTATTTT.

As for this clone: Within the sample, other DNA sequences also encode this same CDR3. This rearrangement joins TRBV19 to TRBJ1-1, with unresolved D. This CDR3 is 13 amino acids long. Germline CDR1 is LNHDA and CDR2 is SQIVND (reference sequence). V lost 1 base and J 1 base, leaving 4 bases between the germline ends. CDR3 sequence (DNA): TGTGCCAGTAGTATAGGAAGGAACACTGAAGCTTTCTTT. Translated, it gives CASSIGRNTEAFF.

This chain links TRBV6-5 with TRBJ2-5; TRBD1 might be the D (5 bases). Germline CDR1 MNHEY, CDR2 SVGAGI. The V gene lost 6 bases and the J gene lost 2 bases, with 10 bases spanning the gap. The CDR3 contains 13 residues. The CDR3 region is CASSSDIQETQYF. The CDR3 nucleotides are TGTGCCAGCAGCTCGGACATTCAAGAGACCCAGTACTTC.

The CDR3 here is CASSQDRTRSYEQYF. The CDR3 bases are TGCGCCAGCAGCCAAGATAGGACTAGATCGTACGAGCAGTACTTC. The chain recombines TRBV4-3 with TRBJ2-7; 7 bases map to TRBD2. The germline CDR1 and CDR2 sequences are LGHNA and YSLEER. This CDR3 has 15 amino acids. V shed 0 bases, J shed 4 bases, and the junction held 6 bases outside the gene matches.

CDR3 loop: CAWSVPSLAWGYEQYF. The CDR3 DNA sequence: TGTGCCTGGAGTGTACCGTCGCTAGCCTGGGGGTACGAGCAGTACTTC. V gene TRBV30 combines with J gene TRBJ2-7; D possibly uses TRBD1 or TRBD2 (5 bases each). Germline CDR1 reads GTSNPN; CDR2 reads SVGIG (reference sequence). The CDR3 length is 16 residues. Trimming left V 0 bases short and J 4 bases short, with 19 bases between.

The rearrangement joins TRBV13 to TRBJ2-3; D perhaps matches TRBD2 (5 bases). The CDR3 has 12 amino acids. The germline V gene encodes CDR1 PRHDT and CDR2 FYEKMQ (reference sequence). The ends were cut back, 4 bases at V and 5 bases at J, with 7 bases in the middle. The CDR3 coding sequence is TGTGCCAGCAGCTATCGGGGAGATACGCAGTATTTT. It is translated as CASSYRGDTQYF.

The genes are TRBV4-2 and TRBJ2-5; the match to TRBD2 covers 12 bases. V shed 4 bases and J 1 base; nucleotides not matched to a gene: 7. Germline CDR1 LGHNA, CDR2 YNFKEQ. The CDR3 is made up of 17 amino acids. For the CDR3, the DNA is TGTGCCAGCAGCCCTAGGACTAGCGGGGTACCCCAAGAGACCCAGTACTTC. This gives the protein CASSPRTSGVPQETQYF.

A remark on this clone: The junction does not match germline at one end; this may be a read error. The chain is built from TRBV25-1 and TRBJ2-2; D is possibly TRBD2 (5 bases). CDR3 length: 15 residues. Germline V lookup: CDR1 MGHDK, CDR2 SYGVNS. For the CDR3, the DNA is TGTGCCAGCAGTTTAAGGGAGCGCGAACACCGGGGAGCTGTTTTT. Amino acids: CASSLREREHRGAVF.

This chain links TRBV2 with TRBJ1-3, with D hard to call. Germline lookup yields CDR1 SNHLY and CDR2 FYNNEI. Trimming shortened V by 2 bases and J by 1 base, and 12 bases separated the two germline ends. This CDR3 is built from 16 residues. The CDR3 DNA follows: TGTGCCAGCAGTGAAATAGGCAGAAAATCTGGAAACACCATATATTTT. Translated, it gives CASSEIGRKSGNTIYF.

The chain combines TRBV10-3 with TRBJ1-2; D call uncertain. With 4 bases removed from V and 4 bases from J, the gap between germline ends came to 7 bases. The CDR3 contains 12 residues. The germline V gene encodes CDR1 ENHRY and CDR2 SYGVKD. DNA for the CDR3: TGTGCCATCAGTGGGCCTTCCTATGGCTACACCTTC. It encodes CAISGPSYGYTF.

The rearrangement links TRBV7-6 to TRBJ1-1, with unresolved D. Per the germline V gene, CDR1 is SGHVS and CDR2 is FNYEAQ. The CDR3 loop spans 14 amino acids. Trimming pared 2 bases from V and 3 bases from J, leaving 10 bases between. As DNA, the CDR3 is TGTGCCAGCAGCTTAAACTGGTGGGACACTGAAGCTTTCTTT. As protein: CASSLNWWDTEAFF.

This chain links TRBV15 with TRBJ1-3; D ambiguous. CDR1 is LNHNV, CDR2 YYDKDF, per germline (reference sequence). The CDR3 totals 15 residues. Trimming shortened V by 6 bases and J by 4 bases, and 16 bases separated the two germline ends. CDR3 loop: CATSREQERGNTIYF. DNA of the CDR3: TGTGCCACCAGTCGAGAGCAAGAAAGAGGAAACACCATATATTTT.